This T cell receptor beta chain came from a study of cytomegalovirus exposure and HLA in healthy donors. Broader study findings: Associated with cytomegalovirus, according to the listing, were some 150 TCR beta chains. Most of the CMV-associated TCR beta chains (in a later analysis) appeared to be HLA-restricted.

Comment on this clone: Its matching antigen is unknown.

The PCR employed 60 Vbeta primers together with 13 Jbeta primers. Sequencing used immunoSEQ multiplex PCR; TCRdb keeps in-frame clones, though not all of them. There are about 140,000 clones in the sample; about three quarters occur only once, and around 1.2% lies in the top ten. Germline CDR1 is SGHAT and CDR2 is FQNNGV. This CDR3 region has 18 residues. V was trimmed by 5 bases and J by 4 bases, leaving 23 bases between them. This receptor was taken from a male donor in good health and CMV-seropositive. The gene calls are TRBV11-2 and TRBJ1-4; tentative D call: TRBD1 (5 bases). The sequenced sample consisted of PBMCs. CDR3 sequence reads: CASSLGSLVLQGNEKLFF. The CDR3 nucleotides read TGTGCCAGCAGCCTAGGCTCTCTTGTACTTCAGGGTAATGAAAAACTGTTTTTT.